The T cell receptor (beta chain) described here comes from a study of T-cell memory formation after mild COVID-19. With constant-segment primers, 5'RACE yielded cDNA libraries of TCR alpha and TCR beta that carried sample barcodes and UMIs. TCRdb reprocessed the 5' RACE reads via MiXCR and lists one record per CDR3 protein. The table records 300,000 to 350,000 distinct CDR3 sequences, roughly 13% of them present only once. V gave up 6 bases and J gave up 5 bases; unmatched junction bases: 8. The CDR3 is 14 residues long. Germline loops: CDR1 MNHEY, CDR2 SVGEGT. Study results and limitations: The main location of contracting CD4+ clones was CM and EM, and that of contracting CD8+ clones was EMRA.

This clonotype was counted at least ten times. The target antigen is unknown. The rearrangement links TRBV6-2 or TRBV6-3 to TRBJ2-5; TRBD1 matches at 8 bases. The sample consisted of PBMCs or a T cell subset sorted from them (not recorded which). This receptor was identified in a young man who had mild COVID-19 (a few samples of this study predate the infection). Cell type and time point are not known. CDR3 DNA sequence: TGTGCCAGCAGAGCCGCAGGGGGCTGGGAGACCCAGTACTTC. This encodes CASRAAGGWETQYF.